A single TCR beta chain is shown here with its context. Its antigen is not known. A much larger clone is a single base away; this may be a read error. This entry belongs to a study of human T cells and chemical hapten exposure. Overall study: DPC (0.01%) was patch tested on the upper back and read at 6 days.

Germline-derived CDR1 and CDR2 are KGHSH and LQKENI. V gave up 0 bases and J gave up 8 bases, with 10 bases separating them. The CDR3 extends over 13 amino acids. TCRdb recomputed calls from the RACE reads with MiXCR, one row per CDR3 protein. The table has some 79,000 distinct CDR3 sequences, more than 10% seen once; the top ten hold about 4%. Points from the study as a whole: Positively correlated with patch test score were the counts of PT1 expanded TCRs.

Time point defined: patch test 3, about 24 weeks after DPC sensitization. The treatment was: therapeutic diphenylcyclopropenone sensitization with weekly scalp DPC. Blood, whole and unfractionated, served as the source for total RNA extraction. The input for sequencing was whole blood, taken in connection with sensitization to the hapten diphenylcyclopropenone (DPC). The TCR sequence derives from a woman aged 45-65 years with alopecia areata. Some clones in this sample may be carry-over from other donors' samples. The chain combines TRBV18 with TRBJ1-1; D call uncertain. CDR3 region: CASSPPVRSEAFF. CDR3 DNA sequence: TGTGCCAGCTCACCACCGGTAAGGTCCGAAGCTTTCTTT.